A single sample gave rise to the 23 T cell receptor beta chains below, sequenced in a study of T cells in Graves' hyperthyroidism and ophthalmopathy. Amplification of TCR beta CDR3 regions used RNA as the template. Carried out on the TCR CDR3, a first-round RT-PCR used the HTBI primer set. TCRdb fed the multiplex PCR reads into MiXCR, producing one record per CDR3 protein. The repertoire consists of about 290,000 distinct CDR3 sequences, with more than 10% occurring once and the leading ten covering roughly 8.5%. The sample consisted of blood. These receptors were taken from a woman aged 30 to 39 with Graves' hyperthyroidism that later progressed to Graves' ophthalmopathy.

This clonotype was seen repeatedly, ten times or more. The chain carries TRBV5-1 and TRBJ2-3, with 9 bases that match TRBD2. Trimming removed 2 bases from V and 2 bases from J; junction bases left unmatched: 6. The CDR3 loop spans 16 amino acids. CDR1 and CDR2 from the germline V gene are SGHRS and YFSETQ. CDR3 in amino acids: CASSFRLAGYTDTQYF. The CDR3 DNA sequence: TGCGCCAGCAGCTTCCGCCTAGCGGGATACACAGATACGCAGTATTTT.

This clonotype was observed at least ten times. CDR3 coding DNA: TGTGCCAGCAGTTTATCGAGGGACAGGGTTTCCTACGAGCAGTACTTC. Protein: CASSLSRDRVSYEQYF. The rearrangement uses TRBV27 and TRBJ2-7; 9 bases line up with TRBD1. Germline V gene sequence: CDR1 MNHEY, CDR2 SMNVEV (reference sequence). The CDR3 covers 16 residues. The V and J ends lost 0 bases and 1 base, in that order; junction bases with no gene match: 4.

This clonotype appeared a few times. The V call is TRBV9, the J call TRBJ2-3; D may correspond to TRBD1 or TRBD2 (5 bases each). Germline V gene sequence: CDR1 SGDLS, CDR2 YYNGEE. V shed 2 bases and J shed 1 base, with 5 bases lying between them. The CDR3 is 13 residues long. The CDR3 bases are TGTGCCAGCAGCGTGGGGGGCACAGATACGCAGTATTTT. Protein: CASSVGGTDTQYF.

This clonotype was picked up many times. The chain employs TRBV7-2 and TRBJ2-7; possibly TRBD1 for D (6 bases). CDR3 size: 15 residues. Between the trimmed V and J ends, which lost 2 bases and 4 bases, there was a span of 15 bases. The germline V gene has CDR1 SGHTA and CDR2 FQGNSA. The CDR3 DNA follows: TGTGCCAGCAGCTTATCGGGACAAGGAGTATACGAGCAGTACTTC. The encoded protein is CASSLSGQGVYEQYF.

This clonotype was counted many times. This sequence joins TRBV4-2 and TRBJ1-4, with unresolved D. Per germline, CDR1 LGHNA and CDR2 YNFKEQ. The CDR3 covers 15 residues. The germline V and J ends were trimmed by 0 bases and 7 bases, with 12 bases remaining between them. The CDR3: CASSQDWRDFEKLFF. The CDR3 bases are TGTGCCAGCAGCCAAGACTGGAGAGACTTTGAAAAACTGTTTTTT.

This clonotype was observed a few times. The chain uses TRBV7-9 and TRBJ2-7; TRBD1 agrees at 7 bases. J was trimmed by 7 bases and V by 5 bases; bases with no gene match: 11. CDR1 SEHNR and CDR2 FQNEAQ come from the germline V gene (reference sequence). This CDR3 comprises 14 residues. CDR3 residues: CASSLGPGGREQYF. CDR3 DNA sequence: TGTGCCAGCAGCCTTGGCCCAGGGGGACGGGAGCAGTACTTC.

This clonotype has more than one count but fewer than ten. DNA for the CDR3: TGTGCCAGCGAACCAGGGGGGGGAGGAGGGTACAATGAGCAGTTCTTC. This sequence encodes CASEPGGGGGYNEQFF. The chain recombines TRBV19 with TRBJ2-1; D assignment may be TRBD1 or TRBD2 (7 bases each). V was trimmed by 9 bases and J by 4 bases, leaving 22 bases between them. The CDR3 totals 16 residues. Germline CDR1 reads LNHDA; CDR2 reads SQIVND (reference sequence).

This clonotype was recorded at least ten times. The rearrangement joins TRBV7-3 to TRBJ1-1, with D possibly TRBD1 on 6 matching bases. CDR1 is SGHTA and CDR2 is FQGTGA in the germline V gene. This CDR3 contains 18 residues. V gave up 5 bases and J gave up 1 base, with 23 bases separating them. The chain's CDR3 is CASSASHSDRPENTEAFF. CDR3 nucleotide sequence: TGTGCCAGCAGCGCCTCCCACTCCGACAGGCCGGAGAACACTGAAGCTTTCTTT. Using reference TRBV7-3 and TRBJ1-1 for the parts outside the CDR3, the full variable domain is GAGVSQTPSNKVTEKGKYVELRCDPISGHTALYWYRQSLGQGPEFLIYFQGTGAADDSGLPNDRFFAVRPEGSVSTLKIQRTERGDSAVYLCASSASHSDRPENTEAFFGQGTRLTVV.

This clonotype was recorded a few times. The rearrangement joins TRBV29-1 to TRBJ2-3; D gene ambiguous. Germline V gives CDR1 SQVTM, CDR2 ANQGSEA. The CDR3 consists of 15 residues. The V end was cut by 6 bases, the J end by 0 bases, with 16 bases between. Written as DNA, the CDR3 is TGCAGCGTGAGTTTTGGGCGGTTGAGCACAGATACGCAGTATTTT. Amino acids: CSVSFGRLSTDTQYF.

Points on this clonotype: The CDR3 carries no conserved terminal phenylalanine or tryptophan, so it likely arises from a read error. The chain has TRBV12-3 or TRBV12-4 and TRBJ1-1, with TRBD1 identical over 8 bases. Unmatched junction bases numbered 12, after V lost 6 bases and J lost 0 bases. The CDR3 contains 17 residues. CDR3 DNA: TGTGCCAGCAGCTTACAGGGGGGCTATGTTATGAACACTGAAGCTTTCCTT. This gives the protein CASSLQGGYVMNTEAFL.

The table lists this clonotype with a count of one. The chain is built from TRBV19 and TRBJ1-1; D not certain. Trimming pared 3 bases from V and 4 bases from J, leaving 15 bases between. This CDR3 spans 15 amino acids. In germline, CDR1 is LNHDA, CDR2 SQIVND (reference sequence). This CDR3 reads CASSIRRRGSTEAFF. CDR3 coding DNA: TGTGCCAGTAGTATTCGAAGGCGAGGTAGCACTGAAGCTTTCTTT.

J is TRBJ2-7 and V is TRBV5-6; D possibly corresponds to TRBD2 (6 bases). Germline lookup yields CDR1 SGHDT and CDR2 YYEEEE. The V and J ends lost 5 bases and 4 bases respectively, with 19 bases between them. The CDR3 length is 15 residues. The CDR3 nucleotides are TGTGCCAGCAGTTTAGTGTTCGGGAGAGGATACGAGCAGTACTTC. Protein: CASSLVFGRGYEQYF.

The sample holds many counts of this clonotype. This chain connects TRBV7-2 to TRBJ1-2; 9 nucleotides align to TRBD1. Germline values: CDR1 SGHTA, CDR2 FQGNSA. The V gene end was trimmed by 1 base and the J gene end by 7 bases; junction bases not matched to a gene: 13. This CDR3 has 17 amino acids. The CDR3 DNA sequence: TGTGCCAGCAGCTTAGTCGGGTACGGACAGGGGTCACGTGGCTACACCTTC. Translating it yields CASSLVGYGQGSRGYTF. Together with reference TRBV7-2 and TRBJ1-2, the CDR3 gives the full variable domain: GAGVSQSPSNKVTEKGKDVELRCDPISGHTALYWYRQSLGQGLEFLIYFQGNSAPDKSGLPSDRFSAERTGGSVSTLTIQRTQQEDSAVYLCASSLVGYGQGSRGYTFGSGTRLTVV.

This clonotype was seen at least ten times. This chain connects TRBV7-2 to TRBJ2-1; D ambiguous. Germline assignment: CDR1 SGHTA and CDR2 FQGNSA. The CDR3 has 16 amino acids. V lost 0 bases and J lost 0, with 9 bases in between. In DNA form, the CDR3 reads TGTGCCAGCAGCTTAGCCGGGTTAAGCTCCTACAATGAGCAGTTCTTC. Its protein is CASSLAGLSSYNEQFF.

This clonotype was observed many times. One end of the junction does not line up with germline, which may come from a read error. The CDR3 coding sequence is TGTGCTAGCAGCTTAGCCCCTACAACTATCACCGGGGAGCTGTTTTTT. Protein sequence: CASSLAPTTITGELFF. This chain joins TRBV7-7 and TRBJ2-2; D unresolved. The germline V gene encodes CDR1 SSHAT and CDR2 FNYEAQ (reference sequence). The CDR3 contains 16 residues.

Worth noting for this clonotype: A single base separates this from a much larger clone, so it may be a read error. CDR3 nucleotides: TGCGGTGCTAACCCCGGGACCCCCAATGAGCAGTTCTTC. As protein: CGANPGTPNEQFF. The chain links TRBV20-1 to TRBJ2-1; D is possibly TRBD1 or TRBD2 (5 bases each). CDR1 is DFQATT and CDR2 is SNEGSKA in the germline V gene (reference sequence). This CDR3 has 13 residues.

This clonotype was seen ten or more times. CDR3 coding DNA: TGTGCCAGCAGCCGAGCGGAGACCGGGGAGCTGTTTTTT. It is translated as CASSRAETGELFF. The gene calls are TRBV11-2 and TRBJ2-2, with a weak D call TRBD2 (5 bases). CDR3 size: 13 residues. V lost 5 bases and J lost 5, with 9 bases in between. Germline assignment: CDR1 SGHAT and CDR2 FQNNGV.

This clonotype appeared a few times. V gene TRBV19 combines with J gene TRBJ1-3, with a tentative D call TRBD1 (5 bases). The CDR3 is 16 amino acids. CDR1 and CDR2 (germline): LNHDA, SQIVND (reference sequence). V was clipped by 5 bases and J by 0 bases, with 14 bases between them. Here the CDR3 DNA reads TGTGCCAGTAGTTATGGGGCATCCGCCTCTGGAAACACCATATATTTT. The encoded protein is CASSYGASASGNTIYF.

This clonotype occurred many times. The V call is TRBV12-3 or TRBV12-4, the J call TRBJ1-1, with D hard to call. This CDR3 has 12 residues. Trimming removed 7 bases from V and 6 bases from J, with 12 bases in between. CDR3 in amino acids: CASTSRLAEAFF. The CDR3 nucleotides read TGTGCCAGCACCAGCCGACTAGCTGAAGCTTTCTTT.

This clonotype showed up many times. The chain employs TRBV30 and TRBJ1-5, with 7 bases fitting TRBD1. This CDR3 spans 15 amino acids. Trimming cost V 4 bases and J 2 bases; bases outside gene matches: 8. CDR1 GTSNPN and CDR2 SVGIG come from the germline V gene (reference sequence). The CDR3 DNA reads as TGTGCCTGGATGAGGGCCGGGACAGGCAATCAGCCCCAGCATTTT. It translates to CAWMRAGTGNQPQHF.

This clonotype was recorded many times. The J gene is TRBJ2-4, the V gene TRBV28, with D perhaps TRBD1 or TRBD2 (5 bases each). V shed 3 bases and J shed 8 bases, with 11 bases lying between them. Germline-derived CDR1 and CDR2 are MDHEN and SYDVKM. The CDR3 covers 13 residues. The CDR3 protein is CASSFGARDIQYF. The CDR3 DNA reads TGTGCCAGCAGTTTCGGGGCAAGGGACATTCAGTACTTC. Filled out from reference TRBV28 and TRBJ2-4, the complete variable domain reads DVKVTQSSRYLVKRTGEKVFLECVQDMDHENMFWYRQDPGLGLRLIYFSYDVKMKEKGDIPEGYSVSREKKERFSLILESASTNQTSMYLCASSFGARDIQYFGAGTRLSVL.

The rearrangement joins TRBV11-3 to TRBJ1-5; D remains ambiguous. This CDR3 is built from 14 residues. Germline assignment: CDR1 SGHNT and CDR2 YENEEA. The V end lost 6 bases, the J end lost 3 bases, and 12 bases lay between the germline ends. The CDR3 DNA reads as TGTGCCAGCAGTGAATATGACAACAATCAGCCCCAGCATTTT. It specifies CASSEYDNNQPQHF.

This clonotype was counted at least ten times. V gene TRBV27 combines with J gene TRBJ2-5, with D possibly TRBD1 on 6 matching bases. The V gene's germline CDR1 is MNHEY and CDR2 SMNVEV (reference sequence). The V and J ends lost 3 bases and 5 bases respectively, with 10 bases between them. The CDR3 has 13 residues. CDR3 sequence: CASSLGHGETQYF. CDR3 nucleotide sequence: TGTGCCAGCAGTTTGGGACACGGGGAGACCCAGTACTTC.